This T cell receptor (beta chain) was observed in a study of CD8+ T cells in alopecia areata listed by TCRdb under 2018. At the level of the whole study: The treated patients took part in an open-label pilot trial in which moderate-to-severe alopecia areata was treated with oral tofacitinib at 5 to 10 mg twice daily. Tofacitinib-treated patients had biopsies at baseline and at 4 and 24 weeks of treatment, with a later scalp biopsy in several patients. RNA was extracted with the PAXgene miRNA kit for fixed scalp, the miRNeasy kit for PBMCs, and the RNeasy kit for mouse skin. For the treated patients, the SALT score, which quantifies what percentage of scalp surface area is affected, served as the measure of disease severity. The study used high-throughput TCRbeta sequencing to examine T cell clonal expansion in alopecia areata, in both the C3H/HeJ mouse model and human patients. TCRbeta CDR3 regions were amplified by immunoSEQ multiplex PCR using 35 Vbeta forward and 13 Jbeta reverse primers. Scalp clonality was compared across normal scalp (n=4), patchy alopecia areata scalp (n=8), and alopecia totalis/universalis scalp (n=8). Tofacitinib was administered for 6 to 18 months, and 6 months of follow-up off drug were then conducted to assess delayed response and recurrence. In humans, TCRbeta sequencing was performed on scalp tissue and on sorted CD4+ and CD8+ peripheral blood T cells from healthy controls and from patients with patchy or totalis/universalis alopecia areata. Overall results and qualifications from the work: Because the treated cohort was small and had just a single nonresponder, larger studies are needed to establish links between baseline CD8+ expansion and response. Lesional scalp, especially in alopecia totalis/universalis, showed higher clonality and more expanded CD8+ clones than normal scalp, suggesting antigenic drive. Shared TCR sequences between patients were less evident than in mice, which may be partly attributable to HLA diversity in the patient population. During tofacitinib treatment, many expanded lesional clones stuck around in both scalp and blood, and this persistence may partly explain why relapse happens after treatment is stopped. Tofacitinib significantly decreased scalp clonality and the number of expanded CD8+ clones among the top 100 scalp clones. Unlike mouse skin, where gammadelta T cells dominate, normal human skin contains resident alphabeta T cells that get sequenced too, which complicates analysis of the scalp TCR repertoire.

From cysteine to phenylalanine, the CDR3 is 10 amino acids long. This entry keeps only the CDR3 DNA: 30 bases, framed from base 1. Cut back by 6 bases and 4 bases, the V and J ends lie 4 bases apart. In the germline V gene (reference sequence), CDR1 corresponds to MNHEY and CDR2 to SMNVEV. Note on this clone: Its recognized antigen is unknown. The sample holds no much larger clone one base away, and base qualities are not on file.

The time point label corresponds to: roughly 24 weeks on oral tofacitinib. The treatment or condition label, as the study defines it: oral pan-JAK inhibitor, 5-10 mg twice daily. Peripheral blood and lesional scalp punch biopsies were obtained from patients with alopecia areata. PBMCs were separated by density centrifugation and stained for CD3, CD4 and CD8, after which CD4+ and CD8+ T cells were sorted on a FACSAria. The library was built by means of the immunoSEQ multiplex PCR assay. To provide template for TCR sequencing, every sample had RNA extracted and reverse transcribed into cDNA. SuperScript III was used for first-strand cDNA synthesis, primed with a 2:1 mix of oligo-dT and random hexamers. Amplification bias was assessed with a synthetic immune receptor repertoire, and residual bias was removed computationally. For the original study's pipeline: Raw reads were preprocessed to remove errors, and CDR3 was defined by IMGT conventions from the conserved cysteine to phenylalanine. Clonality was computed by normalizing Shannon entropy by log2 of the number of productive unique TCRs and subtracting the result from 1. Whether scalp clones were CD4 or CD8 was inferred by matching scalp TCRbeta sequences against CD4 and CD8 repertoires sorted from blood. TCRdb obtained this table from immuneACCESS and retained in-frame rearrangements with V and J assigned. These tables miss some clones; where compared with another copy, unresolved V genes account for less than half of the shortfall, and the remainder is unexplained. For V, J and clone size, that table is used; D and trimming come from the DNA. Present in this sample are over 150,000 clones, roughly 50% of which were seen just once. The ten largest make up 11% of the sample.

The sequence was obtained from a human donor with alopecia areata. Sequences were derived from CD8+ T cells sorted from blood, sampled at week 24, from a patient treated with tofacitinib. The chain links TRBV27 with TRBJ2-7, with the identity of the D gene unclear. CDR3 sequence: CASSEYEQYF. The DNA is TGTGCCAGCAGCGAATACGAGCAGTACTTC.